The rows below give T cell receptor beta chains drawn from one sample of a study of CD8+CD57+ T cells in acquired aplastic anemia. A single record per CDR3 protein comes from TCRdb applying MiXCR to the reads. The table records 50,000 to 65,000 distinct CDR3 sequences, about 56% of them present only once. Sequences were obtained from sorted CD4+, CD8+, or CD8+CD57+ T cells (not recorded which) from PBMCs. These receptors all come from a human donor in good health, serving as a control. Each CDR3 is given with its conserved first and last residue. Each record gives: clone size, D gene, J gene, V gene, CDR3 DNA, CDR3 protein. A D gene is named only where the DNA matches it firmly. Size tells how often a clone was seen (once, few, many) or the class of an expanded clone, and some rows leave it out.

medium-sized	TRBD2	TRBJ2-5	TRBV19	TGTGCCAGTAGTACAGCCGTAGCGGGCCAAGAGACCCAGTACTTC	CASSTAVAGQETQYF
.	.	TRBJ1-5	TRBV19	TGTGCCAGTAGTATACCCAGCCTAAGTCAGCCCCAGCATTTT	CASSIPSLSQPQHF
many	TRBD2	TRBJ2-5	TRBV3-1	TGTGCCAGCAGCCAGGGAGCGGGAGTAGTAGGAGAGACCCAGTACTTC	CASSQGAGVVGETQYF
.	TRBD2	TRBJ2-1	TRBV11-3	TGTGCCAGCAGCTTGGGGGCGGGAGGGCCTCGGCAGTTCTTC	CASSLGAGGPRQFF
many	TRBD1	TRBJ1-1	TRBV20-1	TGCAGTGCTAGACGGACAGGGACCAGGACTGAAGCTTTCTTT	CSARRTGTRTEAFF
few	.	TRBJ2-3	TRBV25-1	TGTGCCAGCAGTGAAGGCAGAACTAGCACAGATACGCAGTATTTT	CASSEGRTSTDTQYF
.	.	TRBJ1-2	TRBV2	TGTGCCAGCAGTGCCGAACTCAGGGATGGCTACACCTTC	CASSAELRDGYTF
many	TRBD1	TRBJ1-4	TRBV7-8	TGTGCCAGCAGCTTGGGTACAGGGGGGGCGAGTAATGAAAAACTGTTTTTT	CASSLGTGGASNEKLFF
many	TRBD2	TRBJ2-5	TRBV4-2	TGTGCCAGCAGCCAAGTTAGCGGGAGGGCCCGGGAGACCCAGTACTTC	CASSQVSGRARETQYF
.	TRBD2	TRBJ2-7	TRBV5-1	TGCGCCAGCACCGTAAGCGGGGGGCGATCCTACGAGCAGTACTTC	CASTVSGGRSYEQYF
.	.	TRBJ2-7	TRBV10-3	TGTGCCATCAGTTCGGAGAGGACTCCTTACGAGCAGTACTTC	CAISSERTPYEQYF
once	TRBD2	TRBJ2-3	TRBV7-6	TGTGCCAGCAGCTTAGGAAGGGTTAGCGGGAGCACAGATACGCAGTATTTT	CASSLGRVSGSTDTQYF
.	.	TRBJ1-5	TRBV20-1	TGCAGTGCTGCCGGGACAAACGATCAGCCCCAGCATTTT	CSAAGTNDQPQHF
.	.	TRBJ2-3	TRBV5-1	TGCGCCAGCAGCTTGTTAGACGGAGACACAGATACGCAGTATTTT	CASSLLDGDTDTQYF
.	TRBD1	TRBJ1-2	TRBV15	TGTGCCACCAGCAGAGAACAGGGGACAGGGAACTATGGCTACACCTTC	CATSREQGTGNYGYTF
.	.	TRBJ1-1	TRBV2	TGTGCCAGCAGTGGGGACGGGGCCTTTCGGGACATTGAAGCTTACTTT	CASSGDGAFRDIEAYF
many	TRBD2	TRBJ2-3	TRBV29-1	TGCAGCGTGGTCGTAGGGGTAGCGGGAACCCTCGGTACGCAGTATTTT	CSVVVGVAGTLGTQYF
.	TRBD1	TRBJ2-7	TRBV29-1	TGCAGCGTTGAAGGCCCGGGACAGGATATTGACGAGCAGTACTTC	CSVEGPGQDIDEQYF
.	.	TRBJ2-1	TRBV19	TGTGGCAGTAGCACGGCCGAGACAGGTAAAGAGCAGTTCTTC	CGSSTAETGKEQFF
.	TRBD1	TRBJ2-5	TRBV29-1	TGCAGCTTGGGGGACAGGGACCAAGAGACCCAGTACTTC	CSLGDRDQETQYF
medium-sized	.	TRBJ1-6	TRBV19	TGTGCCAGTAGCCATAATTCACCCCTCCACTTT	CASSHNSPLHF
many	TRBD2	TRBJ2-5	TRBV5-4	TGTGCCAGCAGCTTGGGCGGAGGCCTAGCGGCGGCCAAACAAGAGACCCAGTACTTC	CASSLGGGLAAAKQETQYF
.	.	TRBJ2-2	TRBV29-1	TGCAGCACGGGGGAGCTGTTTTTT	CSTGELFF
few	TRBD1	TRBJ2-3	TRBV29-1	TGCAGCGTTGTTCGGGGACAGGGGTATGAGCAGTATTTT	CSVVRGQGYEQYF
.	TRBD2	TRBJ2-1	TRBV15	TGTGCCACCAGCAGAGAAAAAGCGGGACTAGCGGGAGTTTATGAGCAGTTCTTC	CATSREKAGLAGVYEQFF
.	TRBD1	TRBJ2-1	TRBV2	TGTGCCAGCAGTCGGACAGGGGGAGCCCCTGAGCAGTTCTTC	CASSRTGGAPEQFF
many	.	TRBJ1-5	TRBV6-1	TGTGCCAGCAGCCTTTCAGGGTTGGGCCAGCCCCAGCATTTT	CASSLSGLGQPQHF
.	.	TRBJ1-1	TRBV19	TGTGCCAGTCGAGTGGGGTTGGACACTGAAGCTTTCTTT	CASRVGLDTEAFF
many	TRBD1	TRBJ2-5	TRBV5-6	TGTGCCAGCAGCTTGGGCGGGACAGGGGCAATTCTGGAGACCCAGTACTTC	CASSLGGTGAILETQYF
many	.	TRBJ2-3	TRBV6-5	TGTGCCAGCAGTTACTCTCCTAGCATTGCGGATACGCAGTATTTT	CASSYSPSIADTQYF
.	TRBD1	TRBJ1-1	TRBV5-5	TGTGCCAGCAGCCCTAGGACAGGGAGCTCGGGAAGGGCTTTCTTT	CASSPRTGSSGRAFF
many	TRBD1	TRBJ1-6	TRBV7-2	TGTGCCAGCAGCCCGAGGACAGGGGTGTCTAATTCACCCCTCCACTTT	CASSPRTGVSNSPLHF
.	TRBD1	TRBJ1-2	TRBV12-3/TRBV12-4	TGTGCCAGCAGCGTAGCCATCAGGGGGGGGGATGGCTACACCTTC	CASSVAIRGGDGYTF
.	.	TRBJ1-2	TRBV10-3	TGTGCCATCAGTGAGACAGGGATGGGCTACACCTTC	CAISETGMGYTF
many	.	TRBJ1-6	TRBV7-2	TGTGCCAGCAGCCCCCAGCAGGGTCCATACTCACCCCTCCACTTT	CASSPQQGPYSPLHF
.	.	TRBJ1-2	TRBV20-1	TGCAGTGCAGTTCCGGGAAACCCCCACTATGGCTACACCTTC	CSAVPGNPHYGYTF
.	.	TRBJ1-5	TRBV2	TGCACCAGCAGCCAAGCATTCTCCGGGGGAGGCAATCAGCCCCAGCATTTT	CTSSQAFSGGGNQPQHF
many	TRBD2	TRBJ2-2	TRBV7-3	TGTGCCAGCAGCTTCGGGACTAGCGGGGGTGGGGAGCTGTTTTTT	CASSFGTSGGGELFF
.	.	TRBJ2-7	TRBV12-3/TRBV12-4	TGTGCCAGCAGTTTTTCCGACAAACCCTACGAGCAGTACTTC	CASSFSDKPYEQYF
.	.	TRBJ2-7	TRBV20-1	TGCAGTGCTAGAAATGGCTACGAGCAGTACTTC	CSARNGYEQYF
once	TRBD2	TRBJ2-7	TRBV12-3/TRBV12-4	TGTGCCAGCAGACTAGCGGGAGCCCAATACGAGCAGTACTTC	CASRLAGAQYEQYF
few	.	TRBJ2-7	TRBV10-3	TGTGCCATCAGTGCCGGAGAAGAGTCCTTCTCCTACGAGCAGTACTTC	CAISAGEESFSYEQYF
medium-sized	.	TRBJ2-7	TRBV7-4	TGTGCCAGCAGTCCTAAGTACGAGCAGTACTTC	CASSPKYEQYF
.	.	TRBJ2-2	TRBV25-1	TGTGCCAGCAGTTTATCTCACACCGGGGAGCTGTTTTTT	CASSLSHTGELFF